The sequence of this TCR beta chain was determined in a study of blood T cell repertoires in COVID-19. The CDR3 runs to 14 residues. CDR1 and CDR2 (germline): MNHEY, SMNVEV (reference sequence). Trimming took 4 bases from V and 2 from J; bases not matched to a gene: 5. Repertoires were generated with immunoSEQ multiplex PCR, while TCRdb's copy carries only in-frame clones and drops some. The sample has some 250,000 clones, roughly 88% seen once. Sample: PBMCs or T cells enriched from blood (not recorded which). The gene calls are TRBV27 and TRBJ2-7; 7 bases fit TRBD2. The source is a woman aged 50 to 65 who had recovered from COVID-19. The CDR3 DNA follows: TGTGCCAGCAGTTATGGTAGCGGGCCCTACGAGCAGTACTTC. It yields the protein CASSYGSGPYEQYF.